A single sample is the source of the 12 T cell receptor beta chains below, sequenced in a study of CXCR3-negative and CXCR3-positive naive CD8 T cells. General study results and limits: CXCR3-expressing naive cells carried TRB CDR3s more hydrophobic than those of CXCR3-negative naive cells.

Their antigens are not known. UMI-labeled TRB cDNA libraries were prepared by 5' RACE. TCRdb reprocessed the 5' RACE reads, with one entry per CDR3 protein and no DNA. Reported are about 150,000 distinct CDR3 sequences; the ten largest clones contain 0.45% to 0.6%. The sequencing input was naive CXCR3+ CD8+ T cells from blood. Subset of the sample: CD45RO-CCR7+CD27+CD95- naive CD8+ T cells expressing CXCR3 (TNR3+). The receptors here all came from a human donor in good health. Some clones in this sample may be carry-over from other donors' samples.

The chain is built from TRBV4-1 and TRBJ2-4; TCRdb returns TRBD2, unconfirmable since there is no DNA. Germline-derived CDR1 and CDR2 are MGHRA and YSYEKL. The CDR3 contains 17 residues. The CDR3 sequence is CASSHPGASLAKNIQYF.

V is TRBV7-9 and J is TRBJ1-5. The CDR3 covers 13 residues. Germline V gene data show CDR1 as SEHNR and CDR2 as FQNEAQ (reference sequence). The CDR3 protein is CASSQAYNQPQHF.

The chain uses TRBV7-8 and TRBJ2-1; TCRdb proposes TRBD2, but this gene call is untestable without DNA. CDR1 and CDR2 (germline): SGHVS, FQNEAQ. The CDR3 length is 18 residues. CDR3: CASSLEPGLAGDGDEQFF.

V and J are TRBV7-9 and TRBJ2-7. The CDR3 has 16 amino acids. Germline V gene lookup returns CDR1 SEHNR and CDR2 FQNEAQ (reference sequence). This chain's CDR3 is CASSLLPSSALYEQYF.

The chain uses TRBV28 and TRBJ2-1; checking the TCRdb D call of TRBD2 is not possible without DNA. The CDR3 covers 18 residues. From germline, CDR1 is MDHEN and CDR2 SYDVKM. The CDR3 here is CASSPPMFSGLLYNEQFF.

V is TRBV20-1 and J is TRBJ1-2; TCRdb returns TRBD1, unconfirmable since there is no DNA. The CDR3 has 14 residues. The V gene's germline CDR1 is DFQATT and CDR2 SNEGSKA (reference sequence). The CDR3: CSARDMGDGYGYTF.

The chain recombines TRBV14 with TRBJ2-7; TCRdb proposes TRBD2, but this gene call is untestable without DNA. CDR1 and CDR2 from the germline V gene are SGHDN and FVKESK. CDR3 size: 14 residues. The CDR3 is CASSQVAGAYEQYF.

V is TRBV7-9 and J is TRBJ2-1; the TCRdb D gene call, TRBD2, has no DNA to confirm it. Germline V CDR1 and CDR2: SEHNR, FQNEAQ (reference sequence). The CDR3 is 12 amino acids. The CDR3 region is CAGGLSYNEQFF.

The V gene is TRBV2, the J gene TRBJ2-4; TCRdb designates TRBD2, a call that cannot be tested without DNA. Looked up from germline, CDR1 is SNHLY and CDR2 is FYNNEI. This CDR3 has 16 residues. Here the CDR3 reads CASSERTSWTKNIQYF.

The chain is built from TRBV19 and TRBJ1-1; the TCRdb D gene call, TRBD1, has no DNA to confirm it. Germline V lookup: CDR1 LNHDA, CDR2 SQIVND (reference sequence). The CDR3 spans 14 residues. Here the CDR3 reads CASSPLGGSTEAFF.

The chain links TRBV5-6 to TRBJ2-1; TCRdb's D call of TRBD2 is untestable without DNA. Germline V gene sequence: CDR1 SGHDT, CDR2 YYEEEE. The CDR3 sequence is 17 residues long. The chain's CDR3 is CASSLEGLAGSYNEQFF.

CDR3 sequence: CASSRGQTNEKLFF. The V call is TRBV12-3 or TRBV12-4, the J call TRBJ1-4; TCRdb indicates TRBD1, and absent DNA this call remains unverified. The CDR3 is 14 residues long.